The 21 T cell receptor beta chains presented below share a single source sample, sequenced in a study of spatial heterogeneity in lung cancer. TCRdb processed the 5' RACE reads anew with MiXCR; each CDR3 protein has one entry. The sample shows 40,000 to 50,000 distinct CDR3 sequences, around 13% of them seen only once. This sample's time point: sample taken at primary tumor resection. Material for sequencing was whole RNA from tumor, nontumor lung or frozen PBMC, left unsorted. This material consisted of PBMCs, taken at surgery. Receptors originate from a male donor with early-stage non-small cell lung cancer.

The V gene is TRBV3-1, the J gene TRBJ2-3, with 8 bases that match TRBD1. V lost 0 bases, J lost 4 bases, and 6 bases stayed unmatched. The germline gives CDR1 LGHDT, CDR2 YNNKEL (reference sequence). The CDR3 loop spans 16 amino acids. CDR3 DNA: TGTGCCAGCAGCCAAGATGGCAGGGGGCTTGCAGATACGCAGTATTTT. This sequence encodes CASSQDGRGLADTQYF.

This clonotype has ten or more counts. This chain links TRBV9 with TRBJ2-2; no clear D. V lost 0 bases and J lost 8, with 8 bases in between. Germline CDR1 reads SGDLS; CDR2 reads YYNGEE. The CDR3 has 13 residues. CDR3 nucleotides: TGTGCCAGCAGCGTAGCCCAAGTAGGGGAGCTGTTTTTT. Translating gives CASSVAQVGELFF. Filled out from reference TRBV9 and TRBJ2-2, the complete variable domain reads DSGVTQTPKHLITATGQRVTLRCSPRSGDLSVYWYQQSLDQGLQFLIQYYNGEERAKGNILERFSAQQFPDLHSELNLSSLELGDSALYFCASSVAQVGELFFGEGSRLTVL.

This clonotype was recorded a few times. This chain links TRBV9 with TRBJ2-7; 14 nucleotides line up with TRBD2. CDR1 and CDR2 (germline): SGDLS, YYNGEE. J was trimmed by 4 bases and V by 3 bases; bases with no gene match: 6. The CDR3 has 16 amino acids. The CDR3 nucleotides read TGTGCCAGCAGCGGAGGACTAGCGGGAGGCCGGTACGAGCAGTACTTC. It yields the protein CASSGGLAGGRYEQYF.

This clonotype was recorded many times. The chain carries TRBV4-2 and TRBJ1-4, with D possibly TRBD1 on 5 matching bases. Germline CDR1 is LGHNA and CDR2 is YNFKEQ. CDR3 length equals 14 residues. V lost 4 bases to trimming and J lost 1 base, with 7 bases between them. CDR3 region: CASSPGQTNEKLFF. The CDR3 DNA is TGTGCCAGCAGCCCGGGGCAAACTAATGAAAAACTGTTTTTT.

This clonotype has ten or more counts. This chain joins TRBV7-9 and TRBJ1-2; TRBD1 might be the D (6 bases). V lost 2 bases and J lost 1, with 14 bases in between. Looked up from germline, CDR1 is SEHNR and CDR2 is FQNEAQ (reference sequence). The CDR3 sequence is 16 residues long. The CDR3 reads CASSLFRGRGNYGYTF. In DNA, the CDR3 is TGTGCCAGCAGCTTATTCAGGGGAAGGGGTAACTATGGCTACACCTTC.

The rearrangement links TRBV4-2 to TRBJ1-1; a possible D gene is TRBD1 (5 bases). V was shortened by 6 bases and J by 2 bases, with 19 bases between the two germline ends. Germline-derived CDR1 and CDR2 are LGHNA and YNFKEQ. CDR3 length equals 16 residues. CDR3 protein: CASRPGPRGPNTEAFF. CDR3 coding DNA: TGTGCCAGCAGGCCGGGACCCCGGGGCCCAAACACTGAAGCTTTCTTT.

This clonotype turned up a few times. The chain employs TRBV2 and TRBJ1-2, with TRBD1 as a possible D gene (5 bases). Germline V gene sequence: CDR1 SNHLY, CDR2 FYNNEI. The CDR3 has 17 amino acids. V lost 3 bases, J lost 0 bases, and 17 bases lay in between. This chain's CDR3 is CASSDGDGIPSNYGYTF. Written as DNA, the CDR3 is TGTGCCAGCAGTGACGGGGACGGCATACCTTCTAACTATGGCTACACCTTC.

This clonotype showed up many times. The chain is built from TRBV7-2 and TRBJ1-2; D is uncertain. CDR1 is SGHTA, CDR2 FQGNSA, per germline. V shed 2 bases and J shed 2 bases, with 6 bases lying between them. This CDR3 has 13 residues. The CDR3 nucleotides read TGTGCCAGCAGCTTACAGCAGAACTATGGCTACACCTTC. This sequence encodes CASSLQQNYGYTF.

The chain carries TRBV20-1 and TRBJ2-1, with 16 bases that match TRBD2. This CDR3 is built from 15 residues. The ends lost 0 bases at V and 8 bases at J; junction bases unmatched: 1. Germline assignment: CDR1 DFQATT and CDR2 SNEGSKA (reference sequence). Here the CDR3 reads CSARDGTSGRDEQFF. The CDR3 DNA reads TGCAGTGCTAGAGATGGGACTAGCGGGAGGGATGAGCAGTTCTTC.

Details on this clonotype: One junction end disagrees with the germline gene, perhaps due to a read error. The J gene is TRBJ2-5, the V gene TRBV7-9; 12 nucleotides agree with TRBD2. This CDR3 is built from 14 residues. Germline-derived CDR1 and CDR2 are SEHNR and FQNEAQ (reference sequence). The CDR3 reads CASSLAGGHETQYF. The CDR3 DNA reads TGTGCCAGCAGCCTAGCGGGGGGGCACGAGACCCAGTACTTC.

The chain is built from TRBV2 and TRBJ2-5; D unresolved. The V and J ends lost 4 bases and 7 bases respectively, with 16 bases between them. CDR1 and CDR2 from the germline V gene are SNHLY and FYNNEI. There are 14 residues in the CDR3. The CDR3 sequence: CASSADTSTTTQYF. The DNA for the CDR3 is TGTGCCAGCAGTGCTGACACTTCGACGACGACCCAGTACTTC. The variable domain in full, with the rest retrieved from reference TRBV2 and TRBJ2-5, is EPEVTQTPSHQVTQMGQEVILRCVPISNHLYFYWYRQILGQKVEFLVSFYNNEISEKSEIFDDQFSVERPDGSNFTLKIRSTKLEDSAMYFCASSADTSTTTQYFGPGTRLLVL.

At least ten counts were recorded for this clonotype. The chain joins TRBV2 to TRBJ2-1; tentative D call: TRBD2 (7 bases). This CDR3 has 18 amino acids. V dropped 0 bases and J dropped 4 bases, with 19 bases sitting between them. CDR1 is SNHLY and CDR2 is FYNNEI in the germline V gene. CDR3 in DNA: TGTGCCAGCAGTGAAGCGCTTCGGGGGGCGCTTGGTTACAATGAGCAGTTCTTC. Amino acids: CASSEALRGALGYNEQFF.

This clonotype was detected ten times or more. The chain links TRBV29-1 to TRBJ1-1; the D is unclear. The CDR3 covers 11 residues. The V and J ends lost 4 bases and 0 bases respectively, with 3 bases between them. Germline-derived CDR1 and CDR2 are SQVTM and ANQGSEA. The CDR3 sequence: CSVGLNTEAFF. Here the CDR3 DNA reads TGCAGCGTTGGGTTGAACACTGAAGCTTTCTTT.

This clonotype was counted a few times. The V and J genes are TRBV4-3 and TRBJ2-6; maybe TRBD2 (7 bases). V was pared by 3 bases and J by 4 bases, with 13 bases between. This CDR3 contains 16 residues. Germline-derived CDR1 and CDR2 are LGHNA and YSLEER. CDR3 bases: TGCGCCAGCAGCCAGGGACGGGGGGCCGGGGCCAACGTCCTGACTTTC. It is translated as CASSQGRGAGANVLTF.

The chain employs TRBV18 and TRBJ2-7, with 11 bases identical to TRBD1. The CDR3 runs to 15 residues. The germline gives CDR1 KGHSH, CDR2 LQKENI. Trimming took 1 base from V and 4 from J; bases not matched to a gene: 3. CDR3 protein: CASSPQGTGGYEQYF. The CDR3 nucleotides read TGTGCCAGCTCACCACAGGGGACAGGGGGGTACGAGCAGTACTTC.

The chain uses TRBV6-5 and TRBJ2-7; D is possibly TRBD2 (6 bases). Germline V gives CDR1 MNHEY, CDR2 SVGAGI. The CDR3 runs to 11 residues. The V end lost 5 bases, the J end lost 7 bases, and 9 bases lay between the germline ends. This chain's CDR3 is CASSLGGEQYF. The CDR3 bases are TGTGCCAGCAGTCTCGGGGGAGAGCAGTACTTC.

This clonotype was counted at least ten times. This chain links TRBV3-1 with TRBJ2-2; D is uncertain. V was trimmed by 5 bases and J by 9 bases, leaving 7 bases between them. The germline V gene encodes CDR1 LGHDT and CDR2 YNNKEL (reference sequence). The CDR3 totals 11 residues. In DNA form, the CDR3 reads TGTGCCAGCAGCTCTTCGAGGGAGCTGTTTTTT. Translated: CASSSSRELFF.

There are a few counts of this clonotype. The chain is built from TRBV9 and TRBJ2-3; a weak D match, TRBD2 (5 bases). Between the trimmed V and J ends, which lost 0 bases and 4 bases, there was a span of 12 bases. The CDR3 is made up of 15 amino acids. Germline V gene sequence: CDR1 SGDLS, CDR2 YYNGEE. CDR3 in DNA: TGTGCCAGCAGCGTAGCGGGCACCGGGGCAGATACGCAGTATTTT. It encodes CASSVAGTGADTQYF.

Here the CDR3 reads CASSPQTRATNEKLFF. CDR3 DNA: TGTGCCAGCTCACCTCAGACCCGAGCAACTAATGAAAAACTGTTTTTT. The chain employs TRBV18 and TRBJ1-4; D is uncertain. The CDR3 loop spans 16 amino acids. Germline V lookup: CDR1 KGHSH, CDR2 LQKENI. V lost 3 bases, J lost 0 bases, and 11 bases lay in between.

The chain links TRBV28 to TRBJ1-2; tentatively, D is TRBD1 (5 bases). The V gene's germline CDR1 is MDHEN and CDR2 SYDVKM. The CDR3 consists of 17 residues. Between the trimmed V and J ends, which lost 7 bases and 2 bases, there was a span of 23 bases. CDR3 DNA sequence: TGTGCCAGCACCAGCCCCGGGGCGCTGCCCACCAACTATGGCTACACCTTC. Its protein product is CASTSPGALPTNYGYTF.

This clonotype was counted many times. The chain joins TRBV6-5 to TRBJ1-2, with TRBD1 matching over 9 bases. The germline V gene has CDR1 MNHEY and CDR2 SVGAGI. This CDR3 has 13 amino acids. With 6 bases clipped from V and 8 bases from J, the junction kept 7 bases outside the gene matches. The CDR3 sequence is CASSPTGGRGYTF. CDR3 coding DNA: TGTGCCAGCAGCCCCACAGGGGGCAGGGGCTACACCTTC.